What follows are 23 T cell receptor beta chains derived from one specimen sequenced in a study of blood T cells in healthy people across ages. Through a sample-barcoded 5' primer and a J-beta primer mix, a second PCR was run for roughly 6 to 12 cycles. TCRdb analysed the 5' RACE reads with MiXCR anew, one entry per CDR3 protein. The sample shows some 370,000 distinct CDR3 sequences, approximately 51% of them seen only once. The sequencing sample was made of blood. Every receptor here comes from a man aged 55 to 70 in good health.

This clonotype was counted a few times. V gene TRBV2 combines with J gene TRBJ1-6, with 12 nucleotides matching TRBD1. Trimming at V came to 6 bases and at J to 10 bases, leaving 7 bases not matched to a gene. The CDR3 totals 15 residues. The germline gives CDR1 SNHLY, CDR2 FYNNEI. DNA for the CDR3: TGTGCCAGCAGGTCGGGACAGGGGGCGTACTCACCCCTCCACTTT. Amino acids: CASRSGQGAYSPLHF.

The rearrangement uses TRBV28 and TRBJ2-7; possible D gene TRBD2, 5 bases. This CDR3 has 13 residues. Looked up from germline, CDR1 is MDHEN and CDR2 is SYDVKM. Between the trimmed V and J ends, which lost 3 bases and 3 bases, there was a span of 9 bases. The CDR3 DNA follows: TGTGCCAGCAGTTTTGGCGGGCTCTACGAGCAGTACTTC. Translated: CASSFGGLYEQYF.

As to this clonotype: Mismatch with germline at one junction end may stem from a read error. This chain joins TRBV20-1 and TRBJ2-1, with D possibly being TRBD2 (6 bases). The germline CDR1 and CDR2 sequences are DFQATT and SNEGSKA (reference sequence). The CDR3 is 16 amino acids. This CDR3 is CSARVLGSTSYNEQFF. The CDR3 DNA follows: TGCAGTGCCAGAGTACTCGGGAGCACGTCCTACAATGAGCAGTTCTTC.

This clonotype was counted a few times. The chain uses TRBV27 and TRBJ2-1; tentative D call: TRBD1 (5 bases). The V gene's germline CDR1 is MNHEY and CDR2 SMNVEV (reference sequence). V gave up 3 bases and J gave up 7 bases, with 16 bases separating them. This CDR3 contains 15 residues. The CDR3 is CASSFLGQAGNEQFF. The CDR3 bases are TGTGCCAGCAGTTTCCTGGGGCAGGCCGGGAATGAGCAGTTCTTC.

This clonotype was seen a handful of times. The chain uses TRBV3-1 and TRBJ2-5; tentative D call: TRBD1 (5 bases). The CDR3 sequence is 15 residues long. V shed 0 bases and J shed 4 bases, with 12 bases lying between them. Germline V CDR1 and CDR2: LGHDT, YNNKEL (reference sequence). CDR3 DNA sequence: TGTGCCAGCAGCCAAGATTGGCGGACACTAGAGACCCAGTACTTC. It encodes CASSQDWRTLETQYF.

In its sample, this clonotype was seen many times. The chain employs TRBV6-5 and TRBJ2-1; D is ambiguous. The CDR3 totals 13 residues. V lost 5 bases, J lost 8 bases, and 13 bases lay in between. The V gene's germline CDR1 is MNHEY and CDR2 SVGAGI. This CDR3 reads CASSVGMWDEQFF. CDR3 bases: TGTGCCAGCAGTGTGGGGATGTGGGATGAGCAGTTCTTC.

The rearrangement uses TRBV5-6 and TRBJ2-7; either TRBD1 or TRBD2 may fit D (7 bases each). V shed 4 bases and J shed 7 bases, with 21 bases lying between them. CDR3 size: 15 residues. Germline loops: CDR1 SGHDT, CDR2 YYEEEE. Written as DNA, the CDR3 is TGTGCCAGCAGCCAGGGGGGGCGATCCTACAATGAGCAGTACTTC. Translating gives CASSQGGRSYNEQYF.

This chain links TRBV15 with TRBJ1-4, with TRBD1 matching over 8 bases. V trimming: 0 bases; J trimming: 8 bases; junction bases outside the gene matches: 5. CDR1 is LNHNV, CDR2 YYDKDF, per germline (reference sequence). The CDR3 has 15 amino acids. CDR3 amino acids: CATSREQGAKEKLFF. For the CDR3, the DNA is TGTGCCACCAGCAGAGAGCAGGGGGCAAAAGAAAAACTGTTTTTT.

This clonotype occurred a few times. This chain connects TRBV7-2 to TRBJ2-3, with TRBD2 matching 10 bases. V lost 5 bases to trimming and J lost 5 bases; unmatched junction nucleotides: 13. Germline V gene data show CDR1 as SGHTA and CDR2 as FQGNSA. The CDR3 contains 17 residues. CDR3 in amino acids: CASSPRLSGRVIDTQYF. For the CDR3, the DNA is TGTGCCAGCAGCCCAAGGCTAAGCGGGAGGGTTATAGATACGCAGTATTTT. Variable domain in full (rest from reference TRBV7-2 and TRBJ2-3): GAGVSQSPSNKVTEKGKDVELRCDPISGHTALYWYRQSLGQGLEFLIYFQGNSAPDKSGLPSDRFSAERTGGSVSTLTIQRTQQEDSAVYLCASSPRLSGRVIDTQYFGPGTRLTVL.

The rearrangement links TRBV29-1 to TRBJ2-7; either TRBD1 or TRBD2 may fit D (5 bases each). The DNA matches TRBJ2-5 better at its end, which makes the J call doubtful. CDR3 length: 12 amino acids. Germline V lookup: CDR1 SQVTM, CDR2 ANQGSEA. The DNA for the CDR3 is TGCAGCGTAAGGACGGGACCGGGGACCCAGTACTTC. Its protein product is CSVRTGPGTQYF.

This clonotype was counted once. V gene TRBV5-1 combines with J gene TRBJ2-7; 7 nucleotides agree with TRBD2. V trimming: 6 bases; J trimming: 0 bases; junction bases outside the gene matches: 15. Germline CDR1 and CDR2: SGHRS and YFSETQ. The length of the CDR3 is 17 residues. In nucleotides, the CDR3 is TGCGCCAGCAACCAGGCGGGAGCGGGCCTGAGCTCCTACGAGCAGTACTTC. This sequence encodes CASNQAGAGLSSYEQYF.

This clonotype was counted at least ten times. The chain joins TRBV2 to TRBJ2-7; the match to TRBD1 covers 7 bases. With 3 bases clipped from V and 0 bases from J, the junction kept 8 bases outside the gene matches. CDR1 and CDR2 from the germline V gene are SNHLY and FYNNEI. CDR3 length equals 16 residues. CDR3 region: CASSDPGQTSSYEQYF. CDR3 DNA: TGTGCCAGCAGTGACCCGGGACAGACCAGCTCCTACGAGCAGTACTTC.

Of note for this clonotype: A much larger clone sits a single nucleotide away, making a read error possible. V usage is TRBV4-1 and J usage is TRBJ2-1; D remains ambiguous. The end of the DNA fits TRBJ2-7 better, so the J call may be wrong. This CDR3 spans 16 amino acids. CDR1 and CDR2 from the germline V gene are MGHRA and YSYEKL. CDR3 in DNA: TGCGCCAGCAGCCTCATTGAGCCGAGCTCCTACAATGAGCAGTACTTC. This translates into CASSLIEPSSYNEQYF.

This rearrangement joins TRBV29-1 to TRBJ2-7, with TRBD1 matching 7 bases. The CDR3 consists of 13 residues. The trim removed 6 bases at V and 0 bases at J, leaving 5 bases unmatched. Germline V gene sequence: CDR1 SQVTM, CDR2 ANQGSEA. In DNA, the CDR3 is TGCAGCGTACGGACAGGCGTCTCCTACGAGCAGTACTTC. It translates to CSVRTGVSYEQYF.

The chain has TRBV6-5 and TRBJ2-1, with TRBD2 identical over 11 bases. This CDR3 is 16 amino acids long. The germline V gene has CDR1 MNHEY and CDR2 SVGAGI. Trimming removed 4 bases from V and 5 bases from J; junction bases left unmatched: 7. The DNA of the CDR3 is TGTGCCAGCAGTTCCCTGATGGGACTAGCGGACAATGAGCAGTTCTTC. This gives the protein CASSSLMGLADNEQFF.

The chain recombines TRBV14 with TRBJ2-4; D tentatively reads TRBD1 or TRBD2 (5 bases each). The J call is uncertain, as TRBJ2-5 better fits the DNA end. The CDR3 consists of 16 residues. Germline-derived CDR1 and CDR2 are SGHDN and FVKESK. The CDR3 is CASSQGVRGPQETQYF. DNA for the CDR3: TGTGCCAGCAGCCAAGGCGTCCGGGGACCCCAAGAGACCCAGTACTTC.

This chain links TRBV6-2 or TRBV6-3 with TRBJ2-7; weak D call: TRBD2 (6 bases). This CDR3 spans 14 amino acids. Germline values: CDR1 MNHEY, CDR2 SVGEGT. The V and J ends lost 7 bases and 7 bases respectively, with 20 bases between them. The CDR3 DNA is TGTGCCAGCACCCGAGCGGGCGGGATTAGGGAGCAGTACTTC. Its translation is CASTRAGGIREQYF.

The sample holds a few counts of this clonotype. The chain is built from TRBV6-2 or TRBV6-3 and TRBJ2-7, with a tentative D call TRBD1 (5 bases). Germline lookup yields CDR1 MNHEY and CDR2 SVGEGT. The CDR3 totals 16 residues. The ends were cut back, 4 bases at V and 0 bases at J, with 16 bases in the middle. The CDR3 reads CASSSHGAGSSYEQYF. The CDR3 nucleotides are TGTGCCAGCAGTTCCCATGGGGCAGGAAGCTCCTACGAGCAGTACTTC.

The gene calls are TRBV11-2 and TRBJ2-3; a possible D gene is TRBD1 (7 bases). V was shortened by 0 bases and J by 8 bases, with 12 bases between the two germline ends. CDR1 SGHAT and CDR2 FQNNGV come from the germline V gene. CDR3 length equals 14 residues. This CDR3 is CASSLDRGRSTQYF. Here the CDR3 DNA reads TGTGCCAGCAGCTTAGACAGGGGGAGGTCTACGCAGTATTTT.

The chain combines TRBV3-1 with TRBJ2-7; D is ambiguous. The CDR3 runs to 15 residues. Germline V gives CDR1 LGHDT, CDR2 YNNKEL (reference sequence). Trimming pared 0 bases from V and 0 bases from J, leaving 9 bases between. CDR3 in amino acids: CASSQESRFSYEQYF. The CDR3 coding sequence is TGTGCCAGCAGCCAAGAGTCGAGGTTCTCCTACGAGCAGTACTTC.

This clonotype was picked up many times. A read error may be the cause here, since a much bigger clone is one base away. The chain employs TRBV4-2 and TRBJ2-1; weak D call: TRBD2 (6 bases). Germline V lookup: CDR1 LGHNA, CDR2 YNFKEQ. The CDR3 runs 16 residues. V was clipped by 0 bases and J by 10 bases, with 19 bases between them. This CDR3 is CASSQDWRAGGKEQFF. CDR3 bases: TGTGCCAGCAGCCAAGATTGGCGAGCGGGCGGGAAGGAGCAGTTCTTC.

V and J are TRBV12-3 or TRBV12-4 and TRBJ2-3, with TRBD2 as a possible D gene (6 bases). The ends were cut back, 6 bases at V and 1 base at J, with 17 bases in the middle. This CDR3 spans 16 amino acids. The CDR3 DNA reads as TGTGCCAGCAGCACCTACCGGGACTTCGGCACAGATACGCAGTATTTT. This sequence encodes CASSTYRDFGTDTQYF.

The chain links TRBV5-1 to TRBJ1-2; the D gene is possibly TRBD1 (6 bases). Germline V gene data show CDR1 as SGHRS and CDR2 as YFSETQ. Trimming stripped 7 bases from V and 5 bases from J, with 21 bases between. CDR3 size: 15 residues. CDR3 residues: CASSATGRRGYGYTF. CDR3 in DNA: TGCGCCAGCTCCGCGACAGGCCGGAGGGGTTATGGCTACACCTTC. Complete variable domain (other parts from reference TRBV5-1 and TRBJ1-2): KAGVTQTPRYLIKTRGQQVTLSCSPISGHRSVSWYQQTPGQGLQFLFEYFSETQRNKGNFPGRFSGRQFSNSRSEMNVSTLELGDSALYLCASSATGRRGYGYTFGSGTRLTVV.